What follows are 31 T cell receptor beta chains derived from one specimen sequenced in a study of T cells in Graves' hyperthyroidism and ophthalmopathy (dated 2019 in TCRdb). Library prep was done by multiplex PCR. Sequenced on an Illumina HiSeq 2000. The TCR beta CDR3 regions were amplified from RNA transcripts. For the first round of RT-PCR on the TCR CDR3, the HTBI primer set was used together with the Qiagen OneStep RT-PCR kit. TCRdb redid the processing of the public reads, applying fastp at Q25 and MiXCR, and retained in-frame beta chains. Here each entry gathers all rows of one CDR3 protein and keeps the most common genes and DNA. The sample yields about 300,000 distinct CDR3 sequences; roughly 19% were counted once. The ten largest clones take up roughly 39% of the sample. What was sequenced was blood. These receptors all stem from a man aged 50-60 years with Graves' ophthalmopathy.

The CDR3 region has the DNA TGCAGTGCTAGACTATTGGCTAGCGGGAGACAAGAGACCCAGTACTTC. It codes for CSARLLASGRQETQYF. This chain connects TRBV20-1 to TRBJ2-5; 10 bases align to TRBD2. The CDR3 contains 16 residues. Germline V lookup: CDR1 DFQATT, CDR2 SNEGSKA (reference sequence). V was clipped by 2 bases and J by 2 bases; unmatched bases: 8.

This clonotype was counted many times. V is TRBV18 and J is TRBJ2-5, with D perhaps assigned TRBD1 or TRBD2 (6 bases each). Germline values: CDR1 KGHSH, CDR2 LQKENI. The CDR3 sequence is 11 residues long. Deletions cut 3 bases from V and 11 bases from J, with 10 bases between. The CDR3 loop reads CASSPRGPQYF. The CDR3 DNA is TGTGCCAGCTCACCTCGGGGGCCTCAGTACTTC.

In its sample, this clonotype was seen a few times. The CDR3 DNA is TGTGCCAGCAGTTACTTCGGACAGGGAGGCTACACCTTC. The encoded protein is CASSYFGQGGYTF. The chain recombines TRBV6-9 with TRBJ1-2; 8 bases are a match to TRBD1. This CDR3 is 13 amino acids long. Trimming removed 3 bases from V and 8 bases from J; junction bases left unmatched: 5. Germline CDR1 reads MNHGY; CDR2 reads SVAAGI.

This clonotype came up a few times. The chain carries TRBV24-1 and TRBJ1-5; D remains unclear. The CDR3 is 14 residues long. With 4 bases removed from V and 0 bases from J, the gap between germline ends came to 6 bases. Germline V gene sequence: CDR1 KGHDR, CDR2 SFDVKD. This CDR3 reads CATSEDFSNQPQHF. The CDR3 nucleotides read TGTGCCACCAGTGAGGATTTTAGCAATCAGCCCCAGCATTTT.

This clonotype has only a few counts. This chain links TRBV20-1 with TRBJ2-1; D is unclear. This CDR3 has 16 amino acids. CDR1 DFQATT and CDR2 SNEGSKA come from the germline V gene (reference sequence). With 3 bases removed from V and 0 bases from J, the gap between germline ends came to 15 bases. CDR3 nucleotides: TGCAGTGCTAGTTTAGGGTTGGTCAGCTCCTACAATGAGCAGTTCTTC. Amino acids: CSASLGLVSSYNEQFF.

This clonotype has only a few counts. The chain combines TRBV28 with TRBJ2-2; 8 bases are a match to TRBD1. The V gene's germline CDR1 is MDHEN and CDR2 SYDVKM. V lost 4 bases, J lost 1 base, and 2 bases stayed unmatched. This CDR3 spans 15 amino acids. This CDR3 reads CASSSGQENTGELFF. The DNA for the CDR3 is TGTGCCAGCAGTTCGGGACAGGAGAACACCGGGGAGCTGTTTTTT.

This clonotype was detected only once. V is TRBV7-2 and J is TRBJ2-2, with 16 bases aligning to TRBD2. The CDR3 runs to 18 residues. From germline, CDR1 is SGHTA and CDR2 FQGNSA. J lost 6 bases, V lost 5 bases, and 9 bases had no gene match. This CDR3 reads CASSPGLAGGNGAGELFF. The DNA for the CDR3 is TGTGCCAGCAGCCCGGGACTAGCGGGAGGGAACGGGGCCGGGGAGCTGTTTTTT.

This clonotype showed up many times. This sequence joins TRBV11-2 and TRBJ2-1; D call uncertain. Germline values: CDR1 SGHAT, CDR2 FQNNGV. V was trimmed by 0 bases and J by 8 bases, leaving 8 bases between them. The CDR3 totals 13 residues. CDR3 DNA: TGTGCCAGCAGCTTAGAGGATCGATATGAGCAGTTCTTC. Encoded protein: CASSLEDRYEQFF.

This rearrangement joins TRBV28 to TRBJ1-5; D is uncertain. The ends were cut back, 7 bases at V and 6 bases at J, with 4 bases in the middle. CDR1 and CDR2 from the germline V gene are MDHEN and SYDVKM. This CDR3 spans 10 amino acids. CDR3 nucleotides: TGTGCCAGCACTAGTCAGCCCCAGCATTTT. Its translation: CASTSQPQHF.

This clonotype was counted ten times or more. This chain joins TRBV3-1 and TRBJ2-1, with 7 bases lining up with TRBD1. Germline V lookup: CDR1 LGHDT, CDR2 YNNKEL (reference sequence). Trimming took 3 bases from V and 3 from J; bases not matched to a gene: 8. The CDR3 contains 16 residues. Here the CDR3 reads CASSQAVQGFYNEQFF. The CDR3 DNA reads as TGTGCCAGCAGCCAGGCTGTACAGGGGTTCTACAATGAGCAGTTCTTC.

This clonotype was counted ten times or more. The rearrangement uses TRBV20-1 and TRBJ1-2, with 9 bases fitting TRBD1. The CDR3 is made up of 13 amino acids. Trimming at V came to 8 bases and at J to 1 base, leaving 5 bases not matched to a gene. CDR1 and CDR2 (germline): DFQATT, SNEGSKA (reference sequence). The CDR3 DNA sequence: TGCAGTTCGGGACAGGGAGTTAACTATGGCTACACCTTC. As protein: CSSGQGVNYGYTF.

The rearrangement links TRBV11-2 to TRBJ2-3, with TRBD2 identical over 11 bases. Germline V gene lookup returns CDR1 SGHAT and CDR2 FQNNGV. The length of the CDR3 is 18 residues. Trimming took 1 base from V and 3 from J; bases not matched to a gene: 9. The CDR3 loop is CASSLGPLAGGGTDTQYF. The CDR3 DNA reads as TGTGCCAGCAGCTTAGGTCCCCTAGCGGGAGGTGGAACAGATACGCAGTATTTT.

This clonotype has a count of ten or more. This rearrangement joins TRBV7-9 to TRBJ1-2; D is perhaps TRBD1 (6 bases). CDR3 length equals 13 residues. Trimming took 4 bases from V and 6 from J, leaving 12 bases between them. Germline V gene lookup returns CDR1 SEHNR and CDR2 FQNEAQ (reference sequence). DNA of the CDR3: TGTGCCAGCAGCTCGCCCCCAGGGGATGGCTACACCTTC. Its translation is CASSSPPGDGYTF.

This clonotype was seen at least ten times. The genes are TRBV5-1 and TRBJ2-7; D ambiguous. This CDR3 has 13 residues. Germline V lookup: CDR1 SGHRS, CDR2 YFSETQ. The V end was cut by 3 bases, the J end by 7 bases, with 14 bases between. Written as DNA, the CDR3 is TGCGCCAGCAGCTCGACCTTAGGGCAAGAGCAGTACTTC. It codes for CASSSTLGQEQYF. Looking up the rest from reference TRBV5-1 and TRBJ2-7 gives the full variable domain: KAGVTQTPRYLIKTRGQQVTLSCSPISGHRSVSWYQQTPGQGLQFLFEYFSETQRNKGNFPGRFSGRQFSNSRSEMNVSTLELGDSALYLCASSSTLGQEQYFGPGTRLTVT.

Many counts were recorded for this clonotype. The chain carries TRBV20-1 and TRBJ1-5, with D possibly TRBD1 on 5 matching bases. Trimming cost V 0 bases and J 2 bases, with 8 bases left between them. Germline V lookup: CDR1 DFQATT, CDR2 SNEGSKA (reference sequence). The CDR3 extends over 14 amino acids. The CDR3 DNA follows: TGCAGTGCTAGAGAGGGGGGGGGCAATCAGCCCCAGCATTTT. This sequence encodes CSAREGGGNQPQHF.

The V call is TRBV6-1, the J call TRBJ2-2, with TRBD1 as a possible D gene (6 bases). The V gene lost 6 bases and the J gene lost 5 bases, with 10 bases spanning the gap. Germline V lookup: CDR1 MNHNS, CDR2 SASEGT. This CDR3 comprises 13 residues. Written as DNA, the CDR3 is TGTGCCAGCAGCGACGGGACAACCGGGGAGCTGTTTTTT. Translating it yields CASSDGTTGELFF.

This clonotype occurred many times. DNA of the CDR3: TGTGCCACCAGTGACCCGGACGTAAGAGGCTACACCTTC. Translated: CATSDPDVRGYTF. The V gene is TRBV24-1, the J gene TRBJ1-2; D is unresolved. The CDR3 is made up of 13 amino acids. Germline assignment: CDR1 KGHDR and CDR2 SFDVKD. The germline V and J ends were trimmed by 4 bases and 8 bases, with 13 bases remaining between them.

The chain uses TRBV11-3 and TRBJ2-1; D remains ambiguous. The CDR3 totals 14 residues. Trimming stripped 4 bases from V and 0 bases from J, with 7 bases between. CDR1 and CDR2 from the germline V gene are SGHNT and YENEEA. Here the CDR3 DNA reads TGTGCCAGCAGCTCCAGGTTCTCCTACAATGAGCAGTTCTTC. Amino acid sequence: CASSSRFSYNEQFF.

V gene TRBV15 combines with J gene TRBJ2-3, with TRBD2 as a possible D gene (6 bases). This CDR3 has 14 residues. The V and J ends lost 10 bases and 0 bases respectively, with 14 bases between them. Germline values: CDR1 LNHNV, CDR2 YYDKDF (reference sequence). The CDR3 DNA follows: TGTGCCATCTCATTTAGCGGAAGCACAGATACGCAGTATTTT. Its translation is CAISFSGSTDTQYF. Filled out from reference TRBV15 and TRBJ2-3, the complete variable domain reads DAMVIQNPRYQVTQFGKPVTLSCSQTLNHNVMYWYQQKSSQAPKLLFHYYDKDFNNEADTPDNFQSRRPNTSFCFLDIRSPGLGDTAMYLCAISFSGSTDTQYFGPGTRLTVL.

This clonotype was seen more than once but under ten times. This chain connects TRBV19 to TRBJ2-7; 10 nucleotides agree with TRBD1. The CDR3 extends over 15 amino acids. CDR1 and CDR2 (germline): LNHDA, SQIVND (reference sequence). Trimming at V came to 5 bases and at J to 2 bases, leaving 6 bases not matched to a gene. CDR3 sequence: CASSPGTGAAYEQYF. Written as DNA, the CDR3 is TGTGCCAGTAGTCCCGGGACAGGGGCCGCCTACGAGCAGTACTTC.

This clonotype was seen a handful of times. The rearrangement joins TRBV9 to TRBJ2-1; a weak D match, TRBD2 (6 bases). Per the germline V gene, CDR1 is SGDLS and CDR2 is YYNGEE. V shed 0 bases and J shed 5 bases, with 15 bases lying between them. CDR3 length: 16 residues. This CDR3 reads CASSVDSSDGDNEQFF. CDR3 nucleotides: TGTGCCAGCAGCGTAGATTCTAGCGATGGGGACAATGAGCAGTTCTTC.

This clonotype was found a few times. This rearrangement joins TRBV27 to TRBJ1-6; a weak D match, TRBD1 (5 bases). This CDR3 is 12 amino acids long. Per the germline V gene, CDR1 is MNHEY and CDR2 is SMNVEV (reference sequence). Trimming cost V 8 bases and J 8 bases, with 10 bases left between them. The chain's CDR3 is CASHAQDSPLHF. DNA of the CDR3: TGTGCCAGCCATGCACAGGATTCACCCCTCCACTTT.

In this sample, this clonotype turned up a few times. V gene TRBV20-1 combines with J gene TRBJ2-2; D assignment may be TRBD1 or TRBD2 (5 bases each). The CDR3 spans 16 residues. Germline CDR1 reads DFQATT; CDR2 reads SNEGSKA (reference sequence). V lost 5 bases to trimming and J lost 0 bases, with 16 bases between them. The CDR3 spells CSAPPRERPNTGELFF. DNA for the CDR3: TGCAGTGCTCCTCCCAGGGAGCGGCCGAACACCGGGGAGCTGTTTTTT.

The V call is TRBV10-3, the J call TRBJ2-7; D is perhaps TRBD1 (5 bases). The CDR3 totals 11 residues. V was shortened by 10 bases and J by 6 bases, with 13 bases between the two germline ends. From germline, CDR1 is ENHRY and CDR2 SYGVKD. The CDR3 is CATQTVGEQYF. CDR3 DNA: TGTGCCACCCAGACAGTGGGCGAGCAGTACTTC.

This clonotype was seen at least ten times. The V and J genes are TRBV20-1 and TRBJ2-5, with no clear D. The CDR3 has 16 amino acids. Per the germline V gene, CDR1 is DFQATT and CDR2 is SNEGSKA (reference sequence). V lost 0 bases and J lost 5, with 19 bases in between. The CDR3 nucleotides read TGCAGTGCTAGAGATCTCTCCGGTCCTTCTCAGGAGACCCAGTACTTC. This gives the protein CSARDLSGPSQETQYF.

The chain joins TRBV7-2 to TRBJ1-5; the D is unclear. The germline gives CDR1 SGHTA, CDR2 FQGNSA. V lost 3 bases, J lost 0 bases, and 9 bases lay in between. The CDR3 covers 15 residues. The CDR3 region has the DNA TGTGCCAGCAGCTTGTCTAGGGATAGCAATCAGCCCCAGCATTTT. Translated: CASSLSRDSNQPQHF. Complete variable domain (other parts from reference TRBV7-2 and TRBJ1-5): GAGVSQSPSNKVTEKGKDVELRCDPISGHTALYWYRQSLGQGLEFLIYFQGNSAPDKSGLPSDRFSAERTGGSVSTLTIQRTQQEDSAVYLCASSLSRDSNQPQHFGDGTRLSIL.

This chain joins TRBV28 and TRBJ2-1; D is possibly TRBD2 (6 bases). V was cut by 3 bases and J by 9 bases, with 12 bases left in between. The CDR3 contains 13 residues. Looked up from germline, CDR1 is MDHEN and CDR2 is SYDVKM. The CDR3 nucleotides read TGTGCCAGCAGTTTTAGCGGAGGCACTGAGCAGTTCTTC. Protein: CASSFSGGTEQFF.

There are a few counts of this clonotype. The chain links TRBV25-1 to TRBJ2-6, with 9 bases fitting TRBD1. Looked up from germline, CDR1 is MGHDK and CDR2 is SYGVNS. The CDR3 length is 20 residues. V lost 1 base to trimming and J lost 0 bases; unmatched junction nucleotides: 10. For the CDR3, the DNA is TGTGCCAGCAGTGAATCAGGAAAGGGACAGGGTCGCTCTGGGGCCAACGTCCTGACTTTC. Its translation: CASSESGKGQGRSGANVLTF.

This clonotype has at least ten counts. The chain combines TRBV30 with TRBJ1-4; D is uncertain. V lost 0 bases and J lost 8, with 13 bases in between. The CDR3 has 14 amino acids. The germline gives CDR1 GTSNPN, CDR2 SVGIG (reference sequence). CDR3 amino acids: CAWSVLRGGEKLFF. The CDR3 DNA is TGTGCCTGGAGTGTACTCCGGGGAGGGGAAAAACTGTTTTTT.

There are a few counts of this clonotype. CDR3 bases: TGTGCCAGCAGCTTAGGAGGGACAACGGAATCACCCCTCCACTTT. Its translation is CASSLGGTTESPLHF. V is TRBV7-8 and J is TRBJ1-6; TRBD1 might be the D (6 bases). Germline CDR1 and CDR2: SGHVS and FQNEAQ. The CDR3 is 15 amino acids. V shed 1 base and J shed 10 bases, with 14 bases lying between them.

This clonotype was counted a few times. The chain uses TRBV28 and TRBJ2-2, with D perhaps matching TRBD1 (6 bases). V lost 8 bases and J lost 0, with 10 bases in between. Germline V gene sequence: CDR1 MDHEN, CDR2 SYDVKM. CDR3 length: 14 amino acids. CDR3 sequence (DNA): TGTGCCAGCCTCGGACAGCCGAACACCGGGGAGCTGTTTTTT. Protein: CASLGQPNTGELFF.